The 5 T cell receptor beta chains reported below all come from one sample, sequenced in a study of shared clonotypes between healthy human individuals. Sequenced by immunoSEQ multiplex PCR; TCRdb stores in-frame clones only, minus some. Here the sample spans over a million clones, approximately 78% being singletons. Material: memory CD4+ T cells from PBMCs. Subset in this sample: CD45RA-negative fraction. These receptors came from a man between 18 and 29 years old in good health. Some clones in this sample may be carry-over from other donors' samples.

This chain links TRBV9 with TRBJ1-2, with D uncertain. V lost 4 bases and J 8 bases, leaving 15 bases between the germline ends. The germline CDR1 and CDR2 sequences are SGDLS and YYNGEE. The CDR3 is 13 amino acids. The CDR3 sequence: CASSSSGAWGYTF. DNA for the CDR3: TGTGCCAGCAGCTCCTCGGGTGCTTGGGGCTACACCTTC.

The chain couples TRBV9 to TRBJ2-1; D is uncertain. The germline gives CDR1 SGDLS, CDR2 YYNGEE. CDR3 length: 15 residues. With 0 bases removed from V and 6 bases from J, the gap between germline ends came to 13 bases. The CDR3 region has the DNA TGTGCCAGCAGCGTAGACCCGCTTCACAGCAATGAGCAGTTCTTC. Translation: CASSVDPLHSNEQFF.

Note on this clone: The sample contains more than one DNA sequence encoding this CDR3. CDR3 coding DNA: TGTGCCACCAGCAGATCCACACCTTACGAGCAGTACTTC. It specifies CATSRSTPYEQYF. The chain combines TRBV15 with TRBJ2-7; no firm D call. CDR1 and CDR2 from the germline V gene are LNHNV and YYDKDF (reference sequence). Trimming removed 2 bases from V and 4 bases from J, with 9 bases in between. The CDR3 is 13 residues long.

The rearrangement joins TRBV2 to TRBJ2-3, with unresolved D. The V end lost 8 bases, the J end lost 5 bases, and 8 bases lay between the germline ends. The V gene's germline CDR1 is SNHLY and CDR2 FYNNEI. This CDR3 is 11 amino acids long. For the CDR3, the DNA is TGTGCCAGCGGGGTGATAGATACGCAGTATTTT. Translated, it gives CASGVIDTQYF.

This clone was seen a single time. The genes are TRBV5-1 and TRBJ2-7; D unclear. V lost 3 bases and J lost 2, with 9 bases in between. Germline V gene lookup returns CDR1 SGHRS and CDR2 YFSETQ. This CDR3 has 13 residues. The CDR3 reads CASSSGEPYEQYF. CDR3 coding DNA: TGCGCCAGCAGCTCCGGCGAGCCCTACGAGCAGTACTTC.